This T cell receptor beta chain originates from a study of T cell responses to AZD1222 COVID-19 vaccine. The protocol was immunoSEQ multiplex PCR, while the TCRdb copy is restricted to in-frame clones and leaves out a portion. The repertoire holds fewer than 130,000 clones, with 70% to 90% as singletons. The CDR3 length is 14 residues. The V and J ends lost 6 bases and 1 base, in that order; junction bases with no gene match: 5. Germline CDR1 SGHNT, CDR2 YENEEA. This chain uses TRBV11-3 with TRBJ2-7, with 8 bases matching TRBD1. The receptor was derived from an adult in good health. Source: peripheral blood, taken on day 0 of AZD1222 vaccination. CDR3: CASSSTGVSYEQYF. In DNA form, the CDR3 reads TGTGCCAGCAGTTCGACAGGGGTGTCCTACGAGCAGTACTTC.